This TCR beta chain originates from a study of blood T cell repertoires in COVID-19. Across the whole study: Whether acute or convalescent, the COVID-19 samples came from the United States, Italy and Spain. Sources were T cells, B-cell-depleted T cells, or PBMCs; the material itself was cDNA or gDNA.

The CDR3 length is 14 residues. CDR1 SGHNT and CDR2 YYREEE come from the germline V gene (reference sequence). Trimming pared 3 bases from V and 4 bases from J, leaving 11 bases between. Clones were read by immunoSEQ multiplex PCR, and TCRdb kept only the in-frame ones, dropping some. The sample lists 130,000 or so clones, roughly 91% occurring once. This chain connects TRBV5-4 to TRBJ2-1; weak D call: TRBD1 (6 bases). The sequence was obtained from a man aged 45-65 years with active or convalescent COVID-19. Sequenced: peripheral blood. The CDR3 nucleotides read TGTGCCAGCAGCTCTGGACAGCAGTACAATGAGCAGTTCTTC. The encoded protein is CASSSGQQYNEQFF.